Each of the 27 T cell receptor beta chains below was sequenced from the same sample in a study of blood T cell repertoires in COVID-19. Assay: immunoSEQ multiplex PCR; the TCRdb copy retains only in-frame clones and omits some. The sample shows about 140,000 clones, roughly 80% of them seen only once. What was sequenced was PBMCs or T cells enriched from blood (not recorded which). All receptors derive from a woman in her late teens or twenties who had been exposed to COVID-19.

This chain connects TRBV19 to TRBJ1-5; D remains unclear. Trimming removed 6 bases from V and 2 bases from J, with 11 bases in between. Germline V gene lookup returns CDR1 LNHDA and CDR2 SQIVND (reference sequence). There are 14 residues in the CDR3. CDR3 sequence (DNA): TGTGCCAGTAGGGAGGGTTGGGGCAATCAGCCCCAGCATTTT. Its protein is CASREGWGNQPQHF.

The chain recombines TRBV5-8 with TRBJ2-1, with a tentative D call TRBD2 (5 bases). Germline assignment: CDR1 SGHTS and CDR2 YDEGEE. CDR3 length: 16 residues. Trimming stripped 0 bases from V and 7 bases from J, with 17 bases between. In DNA form, the CDR3 reads TGTGCCAGCAGCTTGGTGGAGTTACTAGGTTCGAATGAGCAGTTCTTC. Its translation is CASSLVELLGSNEQFF.

CDR3 sequence reads: CASSSVLSNTEAFF. The DNA for the CDR3 is TGCGCCAGCAGCTCCGTCTTATCCAACACTGAAGCTTTCTTT. The rearrangement links TRBV5-1 to TRBJ1-1; D gene unclear. Germline lookup yields CDR1 SGHRS and CDR2 YFSETQ. The CDR3 runs to 14 residues. V shed 3 bases and J shed 2 bases, with 11 bases lying between them.

V usage is TRBV11-3 and J usage is TRBJ2-2; D is uncertain. The CDR3 length is 13 residues. Trimming took off 3 bases at V and 3 bases at J, with 5 bases between the two ends. CDR1 is SGHNT and CDR2 is YENEEA in the germline V gene. The CDR3 DNA sequence: TGTGCCAGCAGCTTCACAGACACCGGGGAGCTGTTTTTT. It yields the protein CASSFTDTGELFF.

The V and J genes are TRBV6-4 and TRBJ1-1, with no clear D. Trimming took 4 bases from V and 6 from J, leaving 12 bases between them. Per the germline V gene, CDR1 is MRHNA and CDR2 is SNTAGT. This CDR3 is built from 13 residues. CDR3 sequence (DNA): TGTGCCAGCAGTGCCGGGAGTATCGCTGAAGCTTTCTTT. Residues: CASSAGSIAEAFF.

V gene TRBV7-2 combines with J gene TRBJ2-7; 7 bases are a match to TRBD2. Trimming at V came to 6 bases and at J to 2 bases, leaving 10 bases not matched to a gene. Germline values: CDR1 SGHTA, CDR2 FQGNSA. The CDR3 spans 15 residues. CDR3 sequence reads: CASSQWGEGPYEQYF. As DNA, the CDR3 is TGTGCCAGCAGTCAGTGGGGGGAGGGACCCTACGAGCAGTACTTC.

The chain recombines TRBV14 with TRBJ1-2, with D hard to call. The CDR3 spans 12 residues. Trimming removed 6 bases from V and 8 bases from J, with 13 bases in between. Germline CDR1 SGHDN, CDR2 FVKESK. The CDR3 is CASSRSRVGYTF. The DNA of the CDR3 is TGTGCCAGCAGTCGATCGAGGGTAGGCTACACCTTC.

This sequence joins TRBV7-9 and TRBJ2-2; D is possibly TRBD1 (6 bases). The germline V gene has CDR1 SEHNR and CDR2 FQNEAQ (reference sequence). V lost 2 bases and J lost 2, with 15 bases in between. CDR3 length equals 17 residues. Here the CDR3 DNA reads TGTGCCAGCAGCTTATCAGGGGCCAGCCGCAACACCGGGGAGCTGTTTTTT. Its protein is CASSLSGASRNTGELFF.

V gene TRBV7-9 combines with J gene TRBJ2-7; 11 bases are shared with TRBD2. The V gene's germline CDR1 is SEHNR and CDR2 FQNEAQ (reference sequence). Trimming took 5 bases from V and 0 from J; bases not matched to a gene: 6. The CDR3 runs to 16 residues. CDR3 amino acids: CASSPPGTSGSYEQYF. The CDR3 DNA reads as TGTGCCAGCAGCCCGCCTGGGACTAGCGGCTCCTACGAGCAGTACTTC.

J is TRBJ2-7 and V is TRBV3-1 (or the pseudogene TRBV3-2); TRBD2 matches at 11 bases. Germline V gives CDR1 LGHDT, CDR2 YNNKEL (reference sequence). CDR3 length: 15 amino acids. Unmatched junction bases numbered 6, after V lost 5 bases and J lost 3 bases. The CDR3 loop reads CASSYTGTSGYEQYF. CDR3 coding DNA: TGTGCCAGCAGCTACACAGGGACTAGCGGCTACGAGCAGTACTTC.

The V and J genes are TRBV7-8 and TRBJ2-7; 9 nucleotides match TRBD1. The CDR3 has 16 amino acids. Unmatched junction bases numbered 10, after V lost 1 base and J lost 6 bases. The V gene's germline CDR1 is SGHVS and CDR2 FQNEAQ. This chain's CDR3 is CASSLGWGTGTGEQYF. The DNA for the CDR3 is TGTGCCAGCAGCTTAGGGTGGGGGACAGGGACGGGCGAGCAGTACTTC. The variable domain in full, with the rest retrieved from reference TRBV7-8 and TRBJ2-7, is GAGVSQSPRYKVAKRGQDVALRCDPISGHVSLFWYQQALGQGPEFLTYFQNEAQLDKSGLPSDRFFAERPEGSVSTLKIQRTQQEDSAVYLCASSLGWGTGTGEQYFGPGTRLTVT.

The chain couples TRBV6-6 to TRBJ1-6; D is ambiguous. Germline V CDR1 and CDR2: MNHNY, SVGAGI (reference sequence). The V gene lost 3 bases and the J gene lost 10 bases, with 16 bases spanning the gap. The CDR3 spans 15 residues. The CDR3 DNA reads TGTGCCAGCAGTTATGAAGGAGTGTACGGCTCACCCCTCCACTTT. Its protein is CASSYEGVYGSPLHF.

This clone was detected once. V usage is TRBV6-2 or TRBV6-3 and J usage is TRBJ2-7; 12 bases fit TRBD2. The CDR3 spans 15 residues. J lost 1 base, V lost 5 bases, and 3 bases had no gene match. The V gene's germline CDR1 is MNHEY and CDR2 SVGEGT. The CDR3, as DNA: TGTGCCAGCAGTCGAGGACTAGCGGGGTCCTACGAGCAGTACTTC. Protein: CASSRGLAGSYEQYF.

The rearrangement uses TRBV3-1 (or the pseudogene TRBV3-2) and TRBJ1-2; 12 nucleotides line up with TRBD1. With V trimmed by 1 base and J by 8 bases, 11 bases remained unmatched. CDR1 and CDR2 from the germline V gene are LGHDT and YNNKEL (reference sequence). This CDR3 contains 17 residues. The CDR3 sequence: CASSQVQNRDRGPGYTF. CDR3 coding DNA: TGTGCCAGCAGCCAAGTTCAAAACCGGGACAGGGGGCCGGGCTACACCTTC.

This clone was found a few times. This chain joins TRBV15 and TRBJ2-1; TRBD2 is a possible D gene (6 bases). Germline CDR1 and CDR2: LNHNV and YYDKDF (reference sequence). The CDR3 runs to 15 residues. V lost 1 base and J lost 4, with 11 bases in between. In DNA, the CDR3 is TGTGCCACCAGCAGAGCTCTAGCGAGTTACAATGAGCAGTTCTTC. Amino acids: CATSRALASYNEQFF.

The rearrangement links TRBV5-5 to TRBJ1-5; D is possibly TRBD1 (6 bases). CDR3 length: 15 amino acids. V lost 4 bases and J lost 0, with 11 bases in between. Per germline, CDR1 SGHKS and CDR2 YYEKEE (reference sequence). CDR3 sequence reads: CASSRDTPSNQPQHF. In nucleotides, the CDR3 is TGTGCCAGCAGCAGGGACACCCCTAGCAATCAGCCCCAGCATTTT. Full variable domain (rest looked up from reference TRBV5-5 and TRBJ1-5): DAGVTQSPTHLIKTRGQQVTLRCSPISGHKSVSWYQQVLGQGPQFIFQYYEKEERGRGNFPDRFSARQFPNYSSELNVNALLLGDSALYLCASSRDTPSNQPQHFGDGTRLSIL.

The genes are TRBV9 and TRBJ2-7; 7 bases match TRBD1. The CDR3 is 15 residues long. Germline-derived CDR1 and CDR2 are SGDLS and YYNGEE. Trimming removed 4 bases from V and 5 bases from J; junction bases left unmatched: 12. The CDR3 region is CASSQWDSWNDEQYF. The CDR3 DNA is TGTGCCAGCAGCCAGTGGGACAGTTGGAACGACGAGCAGTACTTC.

The chain has TRBV6-5 and TRBJ1-5; D may be TRBD1 (5 bases). V was cut by 4 bases and J by 4 bases, with 14 bases left in between. The CDR3 has 15 amino acids. Germline V lookup: CDR1 MNHEY, CDR2 SVGAGI. Here the CDR3 reads CASSSGTLGNQPQHF. The CDR3, as DNA: TGTGCCAGCAGTTCTGGGACTCTTGGAAATCAGCCCCAGCATTTT.

V usage is TRBV6-5 and J usage is TRBJ2-7; 7 bases align to TRBD2. Losses at the gene ends were 6 bases for V and 2 bases for J; bases not matched to a gene: 7. Germline values: CDR1 MNHEY, CDR2 SVGAGI. The CDR3 length is 14 residues. The CDR3 protein is CASRIGLGTYEQYF. The CDR3 nucleotides read TGTGCCAGCAGGATCGGACTAGGGACCTACGAGCAGTACTTC.

This chain links TRBV2 with TRBJ1-5, with TRBD1 identical over 10 bases. The V and J ends lost 6 bases and 5 bases, in that order; junction bases with no gene match: 4. CDR3 length: 14 amino acids. CDR1 is SNHLY, CDR2 FYNNEI, per germline. CDR3 protein: CASRGQGDHQPQHF. The CDR3 nucleotides read TGTGCCAGCAGAGGACAGGGGGACCATCAGCCCCAGCATTTT.

The chain combines TRBV18 with TRBJ2-1; 8 bases agree with TRBD1. Germline lookup yields CDR1 KGHSH and CDR2 LQKENI. V trimming: 4 bases; J trimming: 7 bases; junction bases outside the gene matches: 3. There are 13 residues in the CDR3. In DNA form, the CDR3 reads TGTGCCAGCTCACTGGGACAGGATAATGAGCAGTTCTTC. Translation gives CASSLGQDNEQFF.

V gene TRBV7-9 combines with J gene TRBJ1-4, with D possibly TRBD1 on 5 matching bases. The CDR3 sequence is 12 residues long. The germline CDR1 and CDR2 sequences are SEHNR and FQNEAQ (reference sequence). With 7 bases removed from V and 10 bases from J, the gap between germline ends came to 13 bases. The CDR3 is CASNDGGSKLFF. The CDR3 nucleotides read TGTGCCAGCAACGACGGGGGATCAAAACTGTTTTTT. Full variable domain (rest looked up from reference TRBV7-9 and TRBJ1-4): DTGVSQNPRHKITKRGQNVTFRCDPISEHNRLYWYRQTLGQGPEFLTYFQNEAQLEKSRLLSDRFSAERPKGSFSTLEIQRTEQGDSAMYLCASNDGGSKLFFGSGTQLSVL.

The chain combines TRBV7-2 with TRBJ2-1; 8 nucleotides match TRBD2. CDR3 length: 16 amino acids. Germline V gene lookup returns CDR1 SGHTA and CDR2 FQGNSA. With 0 bases clipped from V and 9 bases from J, the junction kept 10 bases outside the gene matches. CDR3 nucleotides: TGTGCCAGCAGCTTAGCGGATAGATTAGCGGGAAGTGAGCAGTTCTTC. Translation gives CASSLADRLAGSEQFF.

V usage is TRBV3-1 (or the pseudogene TRBV3-2) and J usage is TRBJ2-6; D is unresolved. Germline V gene lookup returns CDR1 LGHDT and CDR2 YNNKEL (reference sequence). This CDR3 region has 15 residues. Trimming removed 4 bases at V and 4 bases at J, with 11 bases between. CDR3 DNA sequence: TGTGCCAGCAGCCTTAGTTCGTTGGGGGCCAACGTCCTGACTTTC. Translated, it gives CASSLSSLGANVLTF.

The CDR3 bases are TGTGCCAGCAGCTTGGACAGGGGGAAAGGGGGGAGCAATCAGCCCCAGCATTTT. This gives the protein CASSLDRGKGGSNQPQHF. This sequence joins TRBV5-8 and TRBJ1-5; 8 bases are shared with TRBD1. The trim removed 0 bases at V and 1 base at J, leaving 9 bases unmatched. The CDR3 consists of 18 residues. In germline, CDR1 is SGHTS, CDR2 YDEGEE. Drawing the rest from reference TRBV5-8 and TRBJ1-5, the complete variable domain is EAGVTQSPTHLIKTRGQQATLRCSPISGHTSVYWYQQALGLGLQFLLWYDEGEERNRGNFPPRFSGRQFPNYSSELNVNALELEDSALYLCASSLDRGKGGSNQPQHFGDGTRLSIL.

This clone was observed once. This rearrangement joins TRBV4-3 to TRBJ2-1, with 10 bases matching TRBD2. The CDR3 is 16 residues long. Germline values: CDR1 LGHNA, CDR2 YSLEER. The V gene end was trimmed by 1 base and the J gene end by 3 bases; junction bases not matched to a gene: 3. As DNA, the CDR3 is TGCGCCAGCAGCCAAGCCTCTAGCGGGAGCTACAATGAGCAGTTCTTC. This sequence encodes CASSQASSGSYNEQFF.

This clone was observed a handful of times. Other nucleotide sequences in the sample specify the same CDR3. This chain uses TRBV2 with TRBJ1-1; possible D gene TRBD1, 6 bases. This CDR3 has 13 residues. V was shortened by 6 bases and J by 1 base, with 9 bases between the two germline ends. CDR1 is SNHLY and CDR2 is FYNNEI in the germline V gene. DNA of the CDR3: TGTGCCAGCAGCATACAGGGGAACACTGAAGCTTTCTTT. Translated, it gives CASSIQGNTEAFF.